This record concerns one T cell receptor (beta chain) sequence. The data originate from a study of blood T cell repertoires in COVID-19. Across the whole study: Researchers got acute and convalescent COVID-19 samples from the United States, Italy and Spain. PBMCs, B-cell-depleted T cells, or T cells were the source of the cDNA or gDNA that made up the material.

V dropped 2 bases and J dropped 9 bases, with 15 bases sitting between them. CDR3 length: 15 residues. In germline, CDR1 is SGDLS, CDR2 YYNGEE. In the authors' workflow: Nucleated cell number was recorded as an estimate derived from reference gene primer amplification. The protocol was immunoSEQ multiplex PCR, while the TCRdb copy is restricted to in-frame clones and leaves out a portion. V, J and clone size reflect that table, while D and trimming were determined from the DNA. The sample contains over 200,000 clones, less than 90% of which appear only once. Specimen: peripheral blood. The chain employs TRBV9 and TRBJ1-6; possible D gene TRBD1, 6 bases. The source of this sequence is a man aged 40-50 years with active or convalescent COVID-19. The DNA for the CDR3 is TGTGCCAGCAGCGTTATGGGGGGGGCAAGTTCACCCCTCCACTTT. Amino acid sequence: CASSVMGGASSPLHF.